This TCR beta chain was profiled in a study of blood T cell repertoires in COVID-19. Study summary: The samples span acute and convalescent COVID-19 from the United States, Italy and Spain.

As originally analysed: Nucleated cell number was recorded as an estimate derived from reference gene primer amplification. Profiling relied on immunoSEQ multiplex PCR, and the TCRdb table lists in-frame clones only, not all of them. V, J and clone size are taken as reported in that table, and D and trimming were inferred from the DNA itself. The table shows around 50,000 clones, with roughly 83% occurring only once. Unmatched junction bases numbered 1, after V lost 3 bases and J lost 1 base. This CDR3 is built from 14 residues. CDR1 KGHSH and CDR2 LQKENI come from the germline V gene. The sequenced sample consisted of peripheral blood. The source is a human donor in a cohort sampled during active COVID-19. The rearrangement links TRBV18 to TRBJ1-1; 8 positions match TRBD1. Here the CDR3 reads CASSPGTGNTEAFF. In DNA form, the CDR3 reads TGTGCCAGCTCACCGGGGACAGGGAACACTGAAGCTTTCTTT.